A selection of T cell receptor beta chains follows, all from one sample in a study of cytomegalovirus exposure and HLA in healthy donors. TCRdb keeps only in-frame clones here, not all; method: immunoSEQ multiplex PCR. The table records a few hundred thousand clones, roughly 88% of them present only once. Sequencing was done on a sample of PBMCs. These receptors were taken from a woman in her twenties or thirties in good health and CMV-seropositive. Both conserved end residues are part of each CDR3. D genes are given only for firm matches. Only part of the rows carry a size: once, few, many, or a class if the clone is expanded.

>TRBV6-5|TRBJ2-7|-|-
TGTGCCAGCTCCCCGGGGCCAGGAGTAAGCGAGCAGTACTTC
CASSPGPGVSEQYF
>TRBV28|TRBJ1-1|-|-
TGTGCCAGCAGTTTCCAAATTAACACTGAAGCTTTCTTT
CASSFQINTEAFF
>TRBV30|TRBJ1-2|-|-
TGTGCCTGGAGTGTACCGAGCCCCCGCCTATATGGCTACACCTTC
CAWSVPSPRLYGYTF
>TRBV7-9|TRBJ1-1|-|-
TGTGCCAGCAGCCCAACCCAGGCTGTGAACACTGAAGCTTTCTTT
CASSPTQAVNTEAFF
>TRBV19|TRBJ2-1|-|once
TGTGCCAGTCAAGGAGGAGGTGAGCAGTTCTTC
CASQGGGEQFF
>TRBV27|TRBJ2-1|-|-
TGTGCCACCGCGAGAGAAAGAGGTGTTTACAATGAGCAGTTCTTC
CATARERGVYNEQFF
>TRBV7-3|TRBJ1-1|TRBD1|-
TGTGCCAGCAGCCCGGACAGGGCTCGGGGCACTGAAGCTTTCTTT
CASSPDRARGTEAFF
>TRBV13|TRBJ2-7|TRBD1|once
TGTGCCAGCAGCTTAGCGGGACAGGGGCGTTGGAACTACGAGCAGTACTTC
CASSLAGQGRWNYEQYF
>TRBV30|TRBJ1-1|-|-
TGTGCCTGGAGTGTCCCGGACCGATACACTGAAGCTTTCTTT
CAWSVPDRYTEAFF
>TRBV7-2|TRBJ2-1|-|-
TGTGCCAGCAGCTTAAGGCTAGCAGTAGAGCAGTTCTTC
CASSLRLAVEQFF
>TRBV11-2|TRBJ1-5|-|-
TGTGCCAGCAGCTTAGAAGGGGCACAGCCCCAGCATTTT
CASSLEGAQPQHF
>TRBV28|TRBJ2-7|-|-
TGTGCCAGCAGTCCGGACGTCCTTGGCTACGAGCAGTACTTC
CASSPDVLGYEQYF
>TRBV4-2|TRBJ2-2|-|-
TGTGCCAGCAGCTATGTGGCGGAGCGGAAGGTCGGGGAGCTGTTTTTT
CASSYVAERKVGELFF
>TRBV30|TRBJ1-1|-|-
TGTGCCTGGAGTCCAGTATGGGGGGCGACTGAAGCTTTCTTT
CAWSPVWGATEAFF
>TRBV18|TRBJ2-2|TRBD2|few
TGTGCCAGCTCACCACGGGGGGGAAACACCGGGGAGCTGTTTTTT
CASSPRGGNTGELFF
>TRBV27|TRBJ2-7|-|once
TGTGCCAGCAGTTTACGGGGGGCAACCAACGAGCAGTACTTC
CASSLRGATNEQYF
>TRBV11-2|TRBJ2-7|-|-
TGTGCCAGCAGCTTAATTGGGTTCTCCTACGAGCAGTACTTC
CASSLIGFSYEQYF
>TRBV30|TRBJ2-1|-|-
TGTGCCTGGAGACTGTACAATGAGCAGTTCTTC
CAWRLYNEQFF
>TRBV29-1|TRBJ1-5|-|few
TGCAGCGTGGGGGCAGGGGCTCCCAATCAGCCCCAGCATTTT
CSVGAGAPNQPQHF
>TRBV2|TRBJ1-1|-|-
TGTGCCAGCAGTGGGTCGGGGAACACTGAAGCTTTCTTT
CASSGSGNTEAFF
>TRBV28|TRBJ2-5|-|-
TGTGCCAGCAGTTCACAGGGAGGGGTACAAGAGACCCAGTACTTC
CASSSQGGVQETQYF
>TRBV2|TRBJ1-2|TRBD1|-
TGTGCCAGCCCCGGGGGTGGGACGGCCCGGCCAGGGGGAGGCTATGGCTACACCTTC
CASPGGGTARPGGGYGYTF
>TRBV30|TRBJ2-6|-|-
TGTGCCTGGAGTCGCCCAGGGGATGCAGGGGCCAACGTCCTGACTTTC
CAWSRPGDAGANVLTF
>TRBV2|TRBJ2-5|-|-
TGTGCCAGCAGTGTAAGAGAGACCCAGTACTTC
CASSVRETQYF
>TRBV10-3|TRBJ2-1|-|few
TGTGCCATCAGTGAGTCGGTAGGAAACTACAATGAGCAGTTCTTC
CAISESVGNYNEQFF
>TRBV7-9|TRBJ1-2|-|-
TGTGCCAGCAGAAAAGAGAGAGAGGGCTACACCTTC
CASRKEREGYTF
>TRBV29-1|TRBJ2-3|-|-
TGCAGCGTTGTGGGAGGAACGAAAGATACGCAGTATTTT
CSVVGGTKDTQYF
>TRBV5-1|TRBJ1-4|-|-
TGCGCCAGCAGCTTGACAGGCCCTAATGAAAAACTGTTTTTT
CASSLTGPNEKLFF
>TRBV4-1|TRBJ2-7|-|once
TGCGCCAGCAGCCAAGAAACGGGACTCCAATACGAGCAGTACTTC
CASSQETGLQYEQYF
>TRBV30|TRBJ2-7|-|-
TGTGCCTGGGGGAGAAGCTCCTACGAGCAGTACTTC
CAWGRSSYEQYF
>TRBV19|TRBJ2-7|TRBD2|-
TGTGCCAGTAGTAGAAGCGGGAGGGGTTCCTACGAGCAGTACTTC
CASSRSGRGSYEQYF
>TRBV29-1|TRBJ1-1|TRBD1|-
TGCAGCGTTGTGGGACAGGGTCTAGCTGAAGCTTTCTTT
CSVVGQGLAEAFF
>TRBV6-5|TRBJ1-1|-|-
TGTGCCAGCAGTTACGGAGGCGCCGGCACTGAAGCTTTCTTT
CASSYGGAGTEAFF
>TRBV29-1|TRBJ1-1|-|-
TGCAGCGTTGATTTGGGGGCGCGAGCAAGGGTCACTGAAGCTTTCTTT
CSVDLGARARVTEAFF
>TRBV7-8|TRBJ2-7|TRBD2|-
TGTGCCAGCAGCCCTGCCGTCTTAGCGGGAGAGCAGTACTTC
CASSPAVLAGEQYF
>TRBV4-3|TRBJ1-2|-|-
TGCGCCAGCAGCCAAAATTTGGACCTCAACTATGGCTACACCTTC
CASSQNLDLNYGYTF
>TRBV5-1|TRBJ1-5|-|-
TGCGCCAGCAGCTCGGACGGGCTGGATCAGCCCCAGCATTTT
CASSSDGLDQPQHF
>TRBV10-3|TRBJ2-3|TRBD2|-
TGTGCCATCAGCTCTACTAGCGGCACAGATACGCAGTATTTT
CAISSTSGTDTQYF
>TRBV15|TRBJ2-7|-|-
TGTGCCACCAGCATCGGGAGCAGACGGGGCGAGCAGTACTTC
CATSIGSRRGEQYF
>TRBV4-1|TRBJ2-7|-|few
TGCGCCAGCAGCCCCGGGCGGCCTAGGGGATTCTACGAGCAGTACTTC
CASSPGRPRGFYEQYF
>TRBV6-5|TRBJ1-2|-|-
TGTGCCAGCAGACAAAACGGGGGGGCGCTTGGCTACACCTTC
CASRQNGGALGYTF
>TRBV13|TRBJ2-5|TRBD1|-
TGTGCCAGCAGCCGCATGGACAGGGGGTCAGAGACCCAGTACTTC
CASSRMDRGSETQYF
>TRBV29-1|TRBJ2-5|TRBD2|-
TGCAGCGTGGGACTAGCGGACAACCAAGAGACCCAGTACTTC
CSVGLADNQETQYF
>TRBV30|TRBJ2-2|-|-
TGTGCCTGGAGCCCCGATCCCGGGGAGCTGTTTTTT
CAWSPDPGELFF
>TRBV5-6|TRBJ2-1|-|-
TGTGCCAGCAGCTTGGGAGGGCGGAGCTCCTACAATGAGCAGTTCTTC
CASSLGGRSSYNEQFF
>TRBV5-1|TRBJ1-5|-|-
TGCGCCAGCAGCCCGGAAGGCGTTCAGCCCCAGCATTTT
CASSPEGVQPQHF
>TRBV7-2|TRBJ2-7|TRBD2|-
TGTGCCAGCAGCTTACAGCGGGAGCCCAACGAGCAGTACTTC
CASSLQREPNEQYF
>TRBV29-1|TRBJ1-1|-|once
TGCAGCGTTGAACAACAGCAGAACACTGAAGCTTTCTTT
CSVEQQQNTEAFF
>TRBV7-9|TRBJ1-3|TRBD1|few
TGTGCCAGCAGCCTCTGGACAGGGCCCTCTGGAAACACCATATATTTT
CASSLWTGPSGNTIYF
>TRBV7-6|TRBJ2-7|-|-
TGTGCCAGCAGCTCGGGGGACGACTACGAGCAGTACTTC
CASSSGDDYEQYF
>TRBV7-6|TRBJ2-7|-|-
TGTGCCAGCAGCGCCGGGACCTCCTACGAGCAGTACTTC
CASSAGTSYEQYF
>TRBV15|TRBJ2-1|-|-
TGTGCCACCAGTCTACTCTACAATGAGCAGTTCTTC
CATSLLYNEQFF
>TRBV5-6|TRBJ1-2|-|-
TGTGCCAGCAGCTTGGGGACGACGGCCGATGTCTACACCTTC
CASSLGTTADVYTF
>TRBV7-2|TRBJ2-7|-|few
TGTGCCAGCACCATGGCGGGGACCTCCCTGCTCTTC
CASTMAGTSLLF
>TRBV6-5|TRBJ1-2|TRBD1|-
TGTGCCAGCAGTAGGACAGGCAACTATGGCTACACCTTC
CASSRTGNYGYTF
>TRBV7-2|TRBJ1-2|-|-
TGTGCCAGCAGCTTAGCGTTGGGGGATTTCGGCTACACCTTC
CASSLALGDFGYTF
>TRBV5-1|TRBJ2-1|-|once
TGCGCCAGCAGCGAAGGGGCCGGGGCCTACAATGATGAGCAGTTCTTC
CASSEGAGAYNDEQFF
>TRBV9|TRBJ2-1|TRBD2|-
TGTGCCAGCAGCGCTCCGGAAGGGGAGGGGAATGAGCAGTTCTTC
CASSAPEGEGNEQFF
>TRBV18|TRBJ2-3|-|-
TGTGCCAGCTCACCAGAGCCTAGCACAGATACGCAGTATTTT
CASSPEPSTDTQYF
>TRBV4-1|TRBJ2-1|-|-
TGCGCCAGCAGCCAAGATGGCAGGGCGGTGGGTGGCTACAATGAGCAGTTCTTC
CASSQDGRAVGGYNEQFF